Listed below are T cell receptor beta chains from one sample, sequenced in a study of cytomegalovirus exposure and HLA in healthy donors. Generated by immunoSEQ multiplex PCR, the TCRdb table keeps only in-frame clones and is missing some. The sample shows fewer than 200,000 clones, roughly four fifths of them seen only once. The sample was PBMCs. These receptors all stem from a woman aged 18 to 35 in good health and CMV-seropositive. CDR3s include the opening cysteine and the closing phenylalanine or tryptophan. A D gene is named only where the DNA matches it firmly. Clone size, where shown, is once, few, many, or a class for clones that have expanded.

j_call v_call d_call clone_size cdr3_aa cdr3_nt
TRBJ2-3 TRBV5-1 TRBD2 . CASKRGFTDTQYF TGCGCCTCCAAGCGGGGTTTCACAGATACGCAGTATTTT
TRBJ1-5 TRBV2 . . CASNLGGYQPQHF TGTGCCAGCAACCTCGGGGGTTATCAGCCCCAGCATTTT
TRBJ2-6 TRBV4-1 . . CASSHAGAGANVLTF TGCGCCAGCAGCCATGCAGGGGCTGGGGCCAACGTCCTGACTTTC
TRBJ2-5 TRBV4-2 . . CASSQVVRMGLGETQYF TGTGCCAGCAGCCAAGTCGTGAGGATGGGGCTGGGGGAGACCCAGTACTTC
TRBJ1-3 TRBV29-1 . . CSVAAGRNTIYF TGCAGCGTTGCGGCAGGGAGAAACACCATATATTTT
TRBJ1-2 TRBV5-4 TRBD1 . CASSLAEQGARGYTF TGTGCCAGCAGCTTGGCGGAGCAGGGGGCGCGGGGCTACACCTTC
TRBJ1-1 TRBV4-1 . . CASSQRENTEAFF TGCGCCAGCAGCCAGAGAGAAAACACTGAAGCTTTCTTT
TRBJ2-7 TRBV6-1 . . CANTGTDRSSYEQYF TGTGCCAACACTGGGACGGACAGAAGCTCCTACGAGCAGTACTTC
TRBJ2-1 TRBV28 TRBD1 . CATGGAYNEQFF TGTGCCACAGGGGGCGCCTACAATGAGCAGTTCTTC
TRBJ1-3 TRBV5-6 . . CASIYRTISGNTIYF TGTGCCAGCATCTACAGGACCATCTCTGGAAACACCATATATTTT
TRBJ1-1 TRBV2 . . CASIRERRVSTEAFF TGTGCCAGCATCAGGGAACGTCGGGTTTCCACTGAAGCTTTCTTT
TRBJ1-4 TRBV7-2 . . CASSLDRGAGEKLFF TGTGCCAGCAGCTTAGATCGGGGGGCCGGTGAAAAACTGTTTTTT
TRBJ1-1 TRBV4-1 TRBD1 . CASSRSGQGLNTEAFF TGCGCCAGCAGCCGATCTGGACAGGGGTTGAACACTGAAGCTTTCTTT
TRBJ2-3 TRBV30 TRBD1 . CAWSQGASLSHTDTQYF TGTGCCTGGAGTCAGGGGGCCTCTCTTTCCCACACAGATACGCAGTATTTT
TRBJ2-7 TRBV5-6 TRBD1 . CASSSRPGQGLEKQYF TGTGCCAGCAGCTCCCGTCCGGGACAGGGTTTGGAGAAGCAGTACTTC
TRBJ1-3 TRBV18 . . CASSPTAGDSGNTIYF TGTGCCAGCTCACCAACCGCGGGAGACTCTGGAAACACCATATATTTT
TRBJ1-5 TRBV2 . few CASSPDSLYSNQPQHF TGTGCCAGCAGTCCGGACAGCCTTTATAGCAATCAGCCCCAGCATTTT
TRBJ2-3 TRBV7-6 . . CASSLWGVEDTQYF TGTGCCAGCAGCTTATGGGGGGTCGAAGATACGCAGTATTTT
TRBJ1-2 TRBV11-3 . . CASSWVAGRKGGYTF TGTGCCAGCAGCTGGGTCGCGGGACGGAAGGGTGGCTACACCTTC
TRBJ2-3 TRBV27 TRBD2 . CASTSRAGGLGTDTQYF TGTGCCAGCACCTCACGGGCGGGGGGCTTAGGCACAGATACGCAGTATTTT
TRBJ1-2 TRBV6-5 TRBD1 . CASRDWTGGDGYTF TGTGCCAGCAGGGACTGGACAGGGGGCGATGGCTACACCTTC
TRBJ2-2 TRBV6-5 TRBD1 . CASTVDRGHTGELFF TGTGCCAGCACCGTCGACAGGGGGCACACCGGGGAGCTGTTTTTT
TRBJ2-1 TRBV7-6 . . CASSSPGLGAFF TGTGCCAGCAGCTCGCCGGGACTTGGGGCCTTCTTC
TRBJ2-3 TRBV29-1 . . CSVAQTASTDTQYF TGCAGCGTTGCCCAGACAGCTAGCACAGATACGCAGTATTTT
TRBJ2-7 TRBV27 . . CASSFRIRGASYEQYF TGTGCCAGCAGTTTCAGGATCAGGGGGGCCTCCTACGAGCAGTACTTC
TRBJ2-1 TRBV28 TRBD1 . CASSRSGTGENEQFF TGTGCCAGCAGTAGGTCCGGGACAGGGGAAAATGAGCAGTTCTTC
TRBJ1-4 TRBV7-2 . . CASSLGRSDEKLFF TGTGCCAGCAGCTTAGGTCGGTCCGATGAAAAACTGTTTTTT
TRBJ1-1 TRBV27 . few CASSLPGGNTEAFF TGTGCCAGCAGTTTACCAGGAGGGAACACTGAAGCTTTCTTT
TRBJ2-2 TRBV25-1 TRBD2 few CASSPLAGDTGELFF TGTGCCAGCAGCCCTCTAGCGGGGGACACCGGGGAGCTGTTTTTT
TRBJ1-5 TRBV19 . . CASSTLLVVGSHGNQPQHF TGTGCCAGTAGTACCCTCCTAGTGGTTGGATCACATGGCAATCAGCCCCAGCATTTT
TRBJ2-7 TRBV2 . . CASSENSSYEQYF TGTGCCAGCAGTGAAAACAGCTCCTACGAGCAGTACTTC
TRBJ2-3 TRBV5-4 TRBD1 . CASSSPGQGTDTQYF TGTGCCAGCAGCTCGCCGGGACAGGGCACAGATACGCAGTATTTT
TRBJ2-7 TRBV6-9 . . CASSSWNGSYEQYF TGTGCCAGCAGCTCCTGGAACGGGTCCTACGAGCAGTACTTC
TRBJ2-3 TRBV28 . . CASSHTPSEGADTQYF TGTGCCAGCAGCCACACCCCTAGCGAAGGCGCAGATACGCAGTATTTT
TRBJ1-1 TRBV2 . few CASSEAGENTEAFF TGTGCCAGCAGTGAGGCGGGGGAGAACACTGAAGCTTTCTTT
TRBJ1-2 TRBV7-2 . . CASSPPSVDYTF TGTGCCAGCAGCCCGCCTAGTGTTGACTACACCTTC
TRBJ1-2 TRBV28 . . CASRGNGYTF TGTGCCAGCCGAGGGAACGGCTACACCTTC
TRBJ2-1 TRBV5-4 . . CASLPSGSGAYNEQFF TGTGCCAGTTTGCCCTCAGGGTCAGGGGCCTACAATGAGCAGTTCTTC
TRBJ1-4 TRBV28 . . CASSLPGDGGKLFF TGTGCCAGCAGTCTCCCGGGGGACGGTGGAAAACTGTTTTTT
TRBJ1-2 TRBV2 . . CASSDGAGKGYGYTF TGTGCCAGCAGTGACGGTGCAGGGAAGGGGTATGGCTACACCTTC
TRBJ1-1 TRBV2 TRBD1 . CASGRQGRAEAFF TGTGCCAGCGGCAGACAGGGGCGGGCTGAAGCTTTCTTT
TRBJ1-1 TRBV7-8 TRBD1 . CASSLAQGYAHRGRGNTEAFF TGTGCCAGCAGCTTAGCGCAGGGGTACGCACACAGGGGCCGGGGGAACACTGAAGCTTTCTTT
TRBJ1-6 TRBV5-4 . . CASSSYGGARIDSPLHF TGTGCCAGCAGCTCGTATGGGGGGGCGCGGATTGATTCACCCCTCCACTTT
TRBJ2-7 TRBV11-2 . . CASSLDLMGPYEQYF TGTGCCAGCAGCTTAGATTTAATGGGGCCCTACGAGCAGTACTTC
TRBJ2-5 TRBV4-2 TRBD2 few CASSQASGVGETQYF TGTGCCAGCAGCCAAGCTAGCGGGGTGGGAGAGACCCAGTACTTC
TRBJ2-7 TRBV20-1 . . CSAREGIEQYF TGCAGTGCTAGGGAGGGTATCGAGCAGTACTTC
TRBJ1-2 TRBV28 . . CASSPTDSRLFDYTF TGTGCCAGCAGTCCGACCGACAGCCGGCTTTTCGACTACACCTTC
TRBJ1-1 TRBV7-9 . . CASSFEGPSTEAFF TGTGCCAGCAGCTTTGAGGGCCCGAGCACTGAAGCTTTCTTT
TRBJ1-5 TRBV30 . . CAWSRGRGEPQHF TGTGCCTGGAGTAGAGGACGGGGAGAGCCCCAGCATTTT
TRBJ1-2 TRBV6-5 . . CASVGRGGSNYGYTF TGTGCCAGCGTCGGCAGGGGAGGGTCTAACTATGGCTACACCTTC
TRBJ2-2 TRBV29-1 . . CSVVGGASGELFF TGCAGCGTTGTGGGGGGGGCGTCCGGGGAGCTGTTTTTT
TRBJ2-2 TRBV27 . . CASSWRGRGGELFF TGTGCCAGCAGTTGGAGGGGGCGGGGTGGGGAGCTGTTTTTT
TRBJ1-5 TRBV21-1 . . CASSPDQPQHF TGTGCCAGCAGCCCCGATCAGCCCCAGCATTTT